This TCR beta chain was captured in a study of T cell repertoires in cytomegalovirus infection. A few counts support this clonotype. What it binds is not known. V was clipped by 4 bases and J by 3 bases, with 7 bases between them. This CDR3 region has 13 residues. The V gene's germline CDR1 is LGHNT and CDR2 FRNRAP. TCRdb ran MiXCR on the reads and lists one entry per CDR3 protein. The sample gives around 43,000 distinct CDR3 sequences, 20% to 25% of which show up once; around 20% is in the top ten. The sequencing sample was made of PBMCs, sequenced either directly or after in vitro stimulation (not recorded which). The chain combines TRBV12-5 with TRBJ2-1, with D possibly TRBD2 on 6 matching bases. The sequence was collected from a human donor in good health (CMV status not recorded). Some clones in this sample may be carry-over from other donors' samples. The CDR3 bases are TGTGCTAGTGGTTGGGGGGACTACAATGAGCAGTTCTTC. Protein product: CASGWGDYNEQFF.